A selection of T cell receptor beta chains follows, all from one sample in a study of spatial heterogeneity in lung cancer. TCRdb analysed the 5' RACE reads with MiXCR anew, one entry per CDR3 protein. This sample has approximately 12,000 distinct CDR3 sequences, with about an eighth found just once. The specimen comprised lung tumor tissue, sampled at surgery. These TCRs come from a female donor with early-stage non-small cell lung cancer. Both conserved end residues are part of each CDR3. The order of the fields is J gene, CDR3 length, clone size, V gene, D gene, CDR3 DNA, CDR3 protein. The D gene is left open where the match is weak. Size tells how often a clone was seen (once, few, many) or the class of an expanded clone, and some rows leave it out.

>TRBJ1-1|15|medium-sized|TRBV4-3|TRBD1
TGCGCCAGCAGCCAAGTAACAGGGGGATACACTGAAGCTTTCTTT
CASSQVTGGYTEAFF
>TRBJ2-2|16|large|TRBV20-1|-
TGCAGTGCTAGAGTTGCGGGATCCGCGAACACCGGGGAGCTGTTTTTT
CSARVAGSANTGELFF
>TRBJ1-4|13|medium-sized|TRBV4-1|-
TGCGCCAGCAAGAGAGGGGATGGCGAAAAACTGTTTTTT
CASKRGDGEKLFF
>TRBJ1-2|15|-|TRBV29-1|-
TGCAGCGTTGAAGATGGGAAGGCGAGACGATCTGGCTACACCTTC
CSVEDGKARRSGYTF
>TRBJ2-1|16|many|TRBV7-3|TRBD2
TGTGCCAGCAGCTTAACTCCGACTAGCGGGAGCTATGAGCAGTTCTTC
CASSLTPTSGSYEQFF
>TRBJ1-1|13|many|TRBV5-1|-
TGCGCCAGCACTCTACGGGAGAACACTGAAGCTTTCTTT
CASTLRENTEAFF
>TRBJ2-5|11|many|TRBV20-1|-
TGCAGTGCTAACAAGGAGGAGACCCAGTACTTC
CSANKEETQYF
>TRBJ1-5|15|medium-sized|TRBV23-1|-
TGCGCCAGCAGAGACCCCAGGGTGCCCAATCAGCCCCAGCATTTT
CASRDPRVPNQPQHF
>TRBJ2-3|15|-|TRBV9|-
TGTGCCAGCAGCGTAATGGCGGGAAGCACAGATACGCAGTATTTT
CASSVMAGSTDTQYF
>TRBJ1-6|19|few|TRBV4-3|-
TGCGCCAGCAGCCAAGCGGGGGGGTACTCGAGCTCCTATAATTCACCCCTCCACTTT
CASSQAGGYSSSYNSPLHF
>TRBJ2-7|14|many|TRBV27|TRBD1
TGTGCCAGCAGAGGACAGGGGGCTCCCTCCGAGCAGTACTTC
CASRGQGAPSEQYF
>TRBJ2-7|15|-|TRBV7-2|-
TGTGCCAGCAGCCGGACAGTCCCAAGCTCCTACGAGCAGTACTTC
CASSRTVPSSYEQYF
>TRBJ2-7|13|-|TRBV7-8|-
TGTGCCAGCAGCCCCCGGGCGGGCTACGAGCAGTACTTC
CASSPRAGYEQYF
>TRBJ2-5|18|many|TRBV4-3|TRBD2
TGCGCCAGCAGCCAAGATTTTGGGGCGGGGGGGCCGATGGAGACCCAGTACTTC
CASSQDFGAGGPMETQYF
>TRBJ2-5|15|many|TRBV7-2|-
TGTGCCAGCAGCCAACAAGGCGGGCTTCAAGAGACCCAGTACTTC
CASSQQGGLQETQYF
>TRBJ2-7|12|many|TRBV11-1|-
TGTGCCAGCAGCACTGGAGGCTACGAGCAGTACTTC
CASSTGGYEQYF
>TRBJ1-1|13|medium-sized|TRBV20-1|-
TGCAGTGCCACCGACGGGAGAAACACTGAAGCTTTCTTT
CSATDGRNTEAFF
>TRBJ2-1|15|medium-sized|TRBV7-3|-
TGTGCCAGCAGCTTAAAGGGGCTAGCGCCCAATGAGCAGTTCTTC
CASSLKGLAPNEQFF
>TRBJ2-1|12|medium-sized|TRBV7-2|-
TGTGCCAGCAGCTTAACCTACAATGAGCAGTTCTTC
CASSLTYNEQFF
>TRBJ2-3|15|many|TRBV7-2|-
TGTGCCAGCAGCTCGTTCGGGGAGAGCACAGATACGCAGTATTTT
CASSSFGESTDTQYF
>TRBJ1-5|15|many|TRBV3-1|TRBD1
TGTGCCAGCAGCCAAGGAGGGGGCAGGGATACGCCCCAGCATTTT
CASSQGGGRDTPQHF
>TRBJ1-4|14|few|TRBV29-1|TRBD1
TGCAGCGCCCAATTACAGGGGGCTAATGAAAAACTGTTTTTT
CSAQLQGANEKLFF
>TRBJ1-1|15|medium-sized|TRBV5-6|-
TGTGCCAGCAGCTTCACGGGTGCGGGGAACACTGAAGCTTTCTTT
CASSFTGAGNTEAFF
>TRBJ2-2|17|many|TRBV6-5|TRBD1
TGTGCCAGCAATCGCGGGACAGGGCGGACCGGGACCGGGGAGCTGTTTTTT
CASNRGTGRTGTGELFF
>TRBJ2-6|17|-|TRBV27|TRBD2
TGTGCCAGCACCTCGACACTAGCGGGAGAGGGGGCCAACGTCCTGACTTTC
CASTSTLAGEGANVLTF
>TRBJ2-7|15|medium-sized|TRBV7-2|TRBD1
TGTGCCAGCAGCTTAAGGGGGCTCAGCTCCTACGAGCAGTACTTC
CASSLRGLSSYEQYF
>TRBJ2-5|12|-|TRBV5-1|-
TGCGCCAGCAAGGGATCGGGAGAGACCCAGTACTTC
CASKGSGETQYF
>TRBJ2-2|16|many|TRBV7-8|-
TGTGCCAGCAGCTTAGGGGGATCCGCGAACACCGGGGAGCTGTTTTTT
CASSLGGSANTGELFF
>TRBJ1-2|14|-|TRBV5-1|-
TGCGCCAGCAGCGAGAGCAGGAACCACTATGGCTACACCTTC
CASSESRNHYGYTF